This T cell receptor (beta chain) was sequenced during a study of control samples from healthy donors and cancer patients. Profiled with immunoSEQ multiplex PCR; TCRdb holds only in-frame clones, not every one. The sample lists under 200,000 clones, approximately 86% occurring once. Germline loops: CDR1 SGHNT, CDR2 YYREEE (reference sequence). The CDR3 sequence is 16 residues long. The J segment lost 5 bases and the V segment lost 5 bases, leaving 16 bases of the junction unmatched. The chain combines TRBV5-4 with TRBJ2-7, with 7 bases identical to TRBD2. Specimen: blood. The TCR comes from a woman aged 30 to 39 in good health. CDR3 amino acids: CASRREGREQYDEQYF. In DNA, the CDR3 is TGTGCCAGCAGGAGAGAAGGGCGGGAGCAGTATGACGAGCAGTACTTC.